This entry features one T cell receptor (beta chain) sequence. Its antigen remains unidentified. The sample comes from a study of cytomegalovirus exposure and HLA in healthy donors. Overall study findings and caveats: Researchers reported from a later analysis that most CMV-associated TCR beta chains appeared HLA-restricted.

Both 60 Vbeta primers and 13 Jbeta primers went into the PCR. Profiled with immunoSEQ multiplex PCR; TCRdb holds only in-frame clones, not every one. The table has more than 95,000 clones, nearly 80% seen once; the top ten hold about 5.3%. The sequence derives from a man in his 60s in good health and CMV-seropositive. The sequencing sample was made of PBMCs.

The CDR3 loop is CASSQGPTGAASNQPQHF. The DNA for the CDR3 is TGCGCCAGCAGCCAGGGCCCGACAGGGGCCGCGAGCAATCAGCCCCAGCATTTT. The rearrangement links TRBV4-1 to TRBJ1-5; TRBD1 agrees at 8 bases. V dropped 3 bases and J dropped 1; count of bases not matched to a gene: 11. CDR1 is MGHRA, CDR2 YSYEKL, per germline. The CDR3 covers 18 residues.